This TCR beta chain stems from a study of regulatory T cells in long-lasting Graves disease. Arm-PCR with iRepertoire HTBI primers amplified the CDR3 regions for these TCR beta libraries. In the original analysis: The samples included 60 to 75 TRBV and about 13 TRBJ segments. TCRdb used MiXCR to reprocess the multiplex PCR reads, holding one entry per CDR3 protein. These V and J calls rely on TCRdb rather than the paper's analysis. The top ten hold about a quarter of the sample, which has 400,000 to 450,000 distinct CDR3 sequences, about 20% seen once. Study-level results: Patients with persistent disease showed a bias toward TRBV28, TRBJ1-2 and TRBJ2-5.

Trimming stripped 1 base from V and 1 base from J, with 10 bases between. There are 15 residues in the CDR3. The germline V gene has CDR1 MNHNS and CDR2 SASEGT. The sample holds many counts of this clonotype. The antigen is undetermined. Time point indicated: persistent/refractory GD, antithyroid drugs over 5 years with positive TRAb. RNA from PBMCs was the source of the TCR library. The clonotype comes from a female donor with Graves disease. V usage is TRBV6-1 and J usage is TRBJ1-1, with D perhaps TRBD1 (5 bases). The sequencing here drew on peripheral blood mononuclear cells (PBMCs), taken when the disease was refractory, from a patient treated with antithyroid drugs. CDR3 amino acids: CASSEGGRANTEAFF. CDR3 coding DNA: TGTGCCAGCAGTGAAGGGGGGAGGGCGAACACTGAAGCTTTCTTT.